The 4 T cell receptor beta chains below were found in one sample sequenced in a study of T cells after yellow fever vaccination. A single record per CDR3 protein comes from TCRdb applying MiXCR to the 5' RACE reads. In the table there are 500,000 to 700,000 distinct CDR3 sequences, less than 20% of which are singletons. The input for sequencing was PBMCs, taken 15 days after the yellow fever booster vaccination. The receptors here all came from a man under 40 who received the YFV17D yellow fever vaccine.

The DNA for the CDR3 is TGTGCCAGCAGTTTTAGCGGCAGGTCCACCTACGAGCAGTACTTC. It yields the protein CASSFSGRSTYEQYF. This chain connects TRBV27 to TRBJ2-7, with D perhaps matching TRBD2 (6 bases). V was trimmed by 3 bases and J by 2 bases, leaving 14 bases between them. This CDR3 has 15 amino acids. Germline loops: CDR1 MNHEY, CDR2 SMNVEV (reference sequence).

V usage is TRBV18 and J usage is TRBJ2-3, with TRBD2 identical over 9 bases. Germline V CDR1 and CDR2: KGHSH, LQKENI. The CDR3 spans 15 residues. Germline trimming cut 6 bases from V and 0 bases from J; bases unmatched to any gene: 4. The CDR3 DNA reads TGTGCCAGCTCCTCTAGCGGGGATAGCACAGATACGCAGTATTTT. This sequence encodes CASSSSGDSTDTQYF.

This rearrangement joins TRBV7-9 to TRBJ2-1, with unresolved D. CDR1 SEHNR and CDR2 FQNEAQ come from the germline V gene (reference sequence). V was pared by 7 bases and J by 8 bases, with 21 bases between. The CDR3 consists of 15 residues. CDR3 nucleotides: TGTGCCAGCACCCCCGGGCTGGAAGCCCCATATGAGCAGTTCTTC. This gives the protein CASTPGLEAPYEQFF. The full variable domain, with the rest looked up from reference TRBV7-9 and TRBJ2-1, is DTGVSQNPRHKITKRGQNVTFRCDPISEHNRLYWYRQTLGQGPEFLTYFQNEAQLEKSRLLSDRFSAERPKGSFSTLEIQRTEQGDSAMYLCASTPGLEAPYEQFFGPGTRLTVL.

The CDR3 nucleotides are TGTGCCAGCAGAATGGCGGCGGGTGAGACCCAGTACTTC. Its translation is CASRMAAGETQYF. This chain connects TRBV12-3 or TRBV12-4 to TRBJ2-5, with a weak D call TRBD2 (5 bases). V lost 6 bases and J 5 bases, leaving 13 bases between the germline ends. CDR3 length equals 13 residues.